Below are 17 T cell receptor delta chains sequenced from a single sample in a study of gamma-delta chains in newborns, infants, children. TCRdb re-called clones from the reads using CATT. The sample holds 4,000 to 5,000 delta-chain clones, around 3.1% seen once. Sample: blood. These receptors originate from a child who was a newborn, infant or young child, either healthy, febrile or measles-vaccinated (not recorded which).

Details on this clone: The protein held in TCRdb is that of a much larger clone and does not match this DNA's translation at residue 3, likely because of a read error; the protein shown is translated from the DNA. V usage is TRDV2 and J usage is TRDJ2, with TRDD3 matching over 10 bases. CDR3 size: 15 residues. CDR1 GEAIGNYY and CDR2 EKD come from the germline V gene. The CDR3 reads CARDALLGDSAQLFF. CDR3 bases: TGTGCCCGTGACGCCTTACTGGGGGATTCAGCACAACTCTTCTTT.

By share, this clone ranks as large. The CDR3 loop is CACDRIRSDKLIF. CDR3 DNA: TGTGCCTGTGACAGGATACGCTCCGATAAACTCATCTTT. The chain has TRDV2 and TRDJ1, with 7 bases identical to TRDD3. Germline V gene sequence: CDR1 GEAIGNYY, CDR2 EKD. This CDR3 has 13 amino acids. V was clipped by 2 bases and J by 3 bases; unmatched bases: 2.

For this clone: TCRdb attributes to this sequence the protein of a much larger clone, which differs from the DNA translation at residue 16; a read error is likely, and the protein displayed is translated from the DNA. J is TRDJ2 and V is TRDV2, with TRDD3 matching over 10 bases. This CDR3 spans 18 amino acids. Germline loops: CDR1 GEAIGNYY, CDR2 EKD. CDR3: CACDTVGTGGSLTAQHFF. As DNA, the CDR3 is TGTGCCTGTGACACCGTAGGTACTGGGGGATCTTTGACAGCACAACACTTCTTT.

Worth noting for this clone: TCRdb assigns this DNA the protein of a much larger clone, which departs from its translation at residue 7; this likely reflects a read error, and the protein shown comes from translating the DNA. The genes are TRDV2 and TRDJ3, with 8 bases identical to TRDD3. Germline assignment: CDR1 GEAIGNYY and CDR2 EKD. Trimming cost V 3 bases and J 0 bases; bases outside gene matches: 12. This CDR3 comprises 20 residues. In DNA, the CDR3 is TGTGCCTGTGACTCCTACCGGGGGATAGGTAGCTCCTGGGACACCCGACAGATGTTTTTC. Translating gives CACDSYRGIGSSWDTRQMFF.

This clone was found a few times. Since a far larger clone is one base different, this is likely a read error. Within the sample, other DNA sequences also encode this same CDR3. The chain has TRDV2 and TRDJ1, with 8 bases matching TRDD3. This CDR3 spans 14 amino acids. Germline-derived CDR1 and CDR2 are GEAIGNYY and EKD. In DNA form, the CDR3 reads TGCGCCTGTGACTACTGGGGGGACACCGATAAACTCATCTTT. Translated, it gives CACDYWGDTDKLIF.

Comment on this clone: The mismatch at residue 5 between this DNA's translation and the TCRdb protein of a much larger clone likely reflects a read error; the protein shown is translated from the DNA. In DNA form, the CDR3 reads TGTGCCTGTGACGCCTGGGATACAGCACAACTCTTCTTT. It is translated as CACDAWDTAQLFF. The chain recombines TRDV2 with TRDJ2; D might be TRDD3 (5 bases). The CDR3 consists of 13 residues. The ends were cut back, 3 bases at V and 5 bases at J, with 9 bases in the middle. Germline loops: CDR1 GEAIGNYY, CDR2 EKD.

This clone was observed a handful of times. The protein in TCRdb stems from a much larger clone and differs at residue 16 from this DNA's translation, likely a read error; here the protein is translated from the DNA. This chain uses TRDV2 with TRDJ3; 12 nucleotides agree with TRDD3. Germline values: CDR1 GEAIGNYY, CDR2 EKD. The CDR3 consists of 18 residues. CDR3 amino acids: CACDILGDTSWDTRQIFF. Here the CDR3 DNA reads TGTGCCTGTGACATACTGGGGGATACCTCCTGGGACACCCGACAGATATTTTTC.

For this clone: A far larger clone is just one base off, so this is likely a read error. The chain has TRDV2 and TRDJ3, with 11 bases lining up with TRDD3. Germline loops: CDR1 GEAIGNYY, CDR2 EKD. The CDR3 runs to 19 residues. The CDR3 loop is CACNTVLGDSSWDTRQMFF. CDR3 bases: TGTGCCTGTAACACCGTACTGGGGGATAGCTCCTGGGACACCCGACAGATGTTTTTC.

A word on this clone: A far more abundant clone sits one base away, making this likely a read error. Distinct nucleotide sequences in the sample also encode this CDR3. This chain connects TRDV2 to TRDJ3; 11 bases align to TRDD3. Germline CDR1 is GEAIGNYY and CDR2 is EKD. This CDR3 region has 18 residues. CDR3 residues: CACDTVLGDTWDTRQMFF. Here the CDR3 DNA reads TGTGCCTGCGACACCGTACTGGGGGATACCTGGGACACCCGACAGATGTTTTTC.

A remark on this clone: This likely stems from a read error, as it lies one base from a far larger clone. The sample carries other DNA sequences with the same CDR3. This chain connects TRDV2 to TRDJ2, with 8 bases lining up with TRDD3. CDR3 length: 18 residues. The V gene's germline CDR1 is GEAIGNYY and CDR2 EKD. CDR3 nucleotides: TGTGCCTGTGACCCTTTACTGGGGGCCCGAGCTTTAACAGCACAACTCTTCTTT. Translating gives CACDPLLGARALTAQLFF.

The chain joins TRDV3 to TRDJ2, with D perhaps TRDD3 (5 bases). V was clipped by 0 bases and J by 4 bases, with 15 bases between them. The CDR3 has 15 residues. Germline V CDR1 and CDR2: TVYSNPD, GDNSRS (reference sequence). CDR3 nucleotide sequence: TGTGCCTTTAGACGTAGGGGGGGCCAGACAGCACAACTCTTCTTT. Residues: CAFRRRGGQTAQLFF.

Worth noting for this clone: TCRdb records a much larger clone's protein for this DNA, with a difference at residue 10 that likely arises from a read error; the protein given is the translation of the DNA. This chain joins TRDV2 and TRDJ2, with 10 positions matching TRDD3. The trim removed 0 bases at V and 3 bases at J, leaving 3 bases unmatched. The germline CDR1 and CDR2 sequences are GEAIGNYY and EKD. The CDR3 is made up of 16 amino acids. CDR3 sequence (DNA): TGTGCCTGTGACACCTTGGGGGATACTATGACAGCACAACTCTTCTTT. Residues: CACDTLGDTMTAQLFF.

By share of the sample, this clone is large. Different DNA sequences within this sample yield the same CDR3. The chain joins TRDV2 to TRDJ3; 11 positions match TRDD3. Germline CDR1 reads GEAIGNYY; CDR2 reads EKD. CDR3 length equals 20 residues. Trimming at V came to 0 bases and at J to 0 bases, leaving 6 bases not matched to a gene. The CDR3 DNA reads as TGTGCCTGTGACACCGTGGGGGATACGCCGAGCTCCTGGGACACCCGACAGATGTTTTTC. It encodes CACDTVGDTPSSWDTRQMFF.

The table lists this clone with a few counts. For this DNA, TCRdb reports the protein of a much larger clone, which diverges at residues 9 and 11, most likely from a read error; the protein presented here is translated directly from the DNA. V usage is TRDV2 and J usage is TRDJ3; 9 nucleotides align to TRDD3. Losses at the gene ends were 0 bases for V and 0 bases for J; bases not matched to a gene: 8. This CDR3 is 20 amino acids long. Germline CDR1 and CDR2: GEAIGNYY and EKD. The CDR3 nucleotides are TGTGCCTGTGACACCGTGGGGGATATGCCGAACTCCTGGGACACCCGACAGATGTTTTTC. Protein sequence: CACDTVGDMPNSWDTRQMFF.

This clone was seen a handful of times. A much larger clone differs by one base, so this may be a read error. This same CDR3 is encoded by further DNA sequences in the sample. The chain links TRDV2 to TRDJ3, with 7 nucleotides matching TRDD3. This CDR3 spans 19 amino acids. In germline, CDR1 is GEAIGNYY, CDR2 EKD. CDR3 region: CACDTAGGPSSWDTRQMFF. The CDR3 DNA is TGTGCCTGTGACACCGCTGGGGGTCCAAGCTCCTGGGACACACGACAGATGTTTTTC.

This clone is labeled medium-sized. With a far larger clone one base away, a read error is the likely cause. This CDR3 is also generated by other DNA sequences in the sample. CDR3 bases: TGTGCCTGTGACATACTGGGGGCCACCGATAAACTCATCTTT. The encoded protein is CACDILGATDKLIF. The chain joins TRDV2 to TRDJ1, with 8 bases lining up with TRDD3. Germline CDR1 reads GEAIGNYY; CDR2 reads EKD. The CDR3 runs to 14 residues. V was clipped by 2 bases and J by 1 base; unmatched bases: 2.

Details on this clone: TCRdb's protein for this DNA is that of a much larger clone and differs from the translation at residue 6, likely a read error; the protein shown is the DNA translation. The rearrangement links TRDV2 to TRDJ2, with no clear D. The CDR3 is 15 amino acids. In germline, CDR1 is GEAIGNYY, CDR2 EKD. The germline V and J ends were trimmed by 4 bases and 4 bases, with 15 bases remaining between them. DNA of the CDR3: TGTGCCTGTGAGGCTTCGGTGGGTTGGACAGCACAACTCTTCTTT. It specifies CACEASVGWTAQLFF.